The present TCR beta chain was sequenced within a study of T cell responses to AZD1222 COVID-19 vaccine. Findings and caveats of the study: The breadth and depth of Spike-specific TCRs increased once two AZD1222 doses had been given. Possibly, clonal diversity was underestimated; donors were largely white British and included more females. The study sampled repertoires only after the peak T cell response.

TCRdb's table, derived via immunoSEQ multiplex PCR, lists solely in-frame clones and lacks some. The sample includes 95,000 to 100,000 clones, less than 85% seen only once; the top ten take 14%. Comment on this clone: As yet, its antigen is unknown.

The germline V gene encodes CDR1 MNHEY and CDR2 SVGEGT. V dropped 4 bases and J dropped 3 bases, with 7 bases sitting between them. The CDR3 contains 13 residues. The rearrangement uses TRBV6-2 or TRBV6-3 and TRBJ1-5; no firm D call. This clonotype was sampled from an adult who received the AZD1222 COVID-19 vaccine. Specimen: peripheral blood, collected 28 days after the second AZD1222 dose. CDR3 amino acids: CASSLVFNQPQHF. The CDR3 DNA reads TGTGCCAGCAGTTTAGTCTTCAATCAGCCCCAGCATTTT.